The next 15 T cell receptor beta chains were all read from a single sample in a study of CD8+ T cells in alopecia areata. Following extraction, RNA underwent reverse transcription to cDNA, which served as the sequencing template. The protocol was immunoSEQ multiplex PCR, while the TCRdb copy is restricted to in-frame clones and leaves out a portion. In the table there are 11,000 or so clones, roughly 57% of which are singletons. The study team obtained lesional scalp punch biopsies and peripheral blood from alopecia areata patients. The sequenced sample was skin. The source is a human donor with alopecia areata.

The V and J genes are TRBV5-4 and TRBJ1-5; weak D call: TRBD1 (6 bases). Germline V gene data show CDR1 as SGHNT and CDR2 as YYREEE (reference sequence). The V gene lost 0 bases and the J gene lost 5 bases, with 18 bases spanning the gap. The CDR3 sequence is 17 residues long. Written as DNA, the CDR3 is TGTGCCAGCAGCTTGGGACCAGGTGGGAACAGGGATCAGCCCCAGCATTTT. This codes for CASSLGPGGNRDQPQHF. The full variable domain, with the rest looked up from reference TRBV5-4 and TRBJ1-5, is ETGVTQSPTHLIKTRGQQVTLRCSSQSGHNTVSWYQQALGQGPQFIFQYYREEENGRGNFPPRFSGLQFPNYSSELNVNALELDDSALYLCASSLGPGGNRDQPQHFGDGTRLSIL.

In this sample, this clone turned up once. This sequence joins TRBV28 and TRBJ2-7; 10 bases are a match to TRBD1. CDR3 length: 14 residues. Germline V CDR1 and CDR2: MDHEN, SYDVKM. Trimming removed 6 bases from V and 6 bases from J; junction bases left unmatched: 8. The DNA of the CDR3 is TGTGCCAGCAGGGGGACAGGGGAGTGGTCCGAGCAGTACTTC. Residues: CASRGTGEWSEQYF.

The chain is built from TRBV28 and TRBJ1-2; D unclear. CDR3 length equals 13 residues. V lost 6 bases and J lost 8, with 16 bases in between. Per the germline V gene, CDR1 is MDHEN and CDR2 is SYDVKM. CDR3: CASSDPGWSGYTF. CDR3 DNA: TGTGCCAGCAGCGACCCGGGGTGGAGCGGCTACACCTTC.

The V call is TRBV18, the J call TRBJ2-5; D gene ambiguous. The ends were cut back, 2 bases at V and 1 base at J, with 11 bases in the middle. Germline CDR1 reads KGHSH; CDR2 reads LQKENI. CDR3 length equals 15 residues. For the CDR3, the DNA is TGTGCCAGCTCACCAGTCAGAGGCCGCCAAGAGACCCAGTACTTC. This gives the protein CASSPVRGRQETQYF.

The chain joins TRBV28 to TRBJ2-1, with TRBD1 matching over 7 bases. Germline V gene sequence: CDR1 MDHEN, CDR2 SYDVKM. The CDR3 is 13 amino acids. The J segment lost 7 bases and the V segment lost 6 bases, leaving 6 bases of the junction unmatched. The CDR3 reads CASRRQGGNEQFF. DNA for the CDR3: TGTGCCAGCAGGAGACAGGGTGGGAATGAGCAGTTCTTC.

This clone occurred once. The J gene is TRBJ2-4, the V gene TRBV7-9, with unresolved D. V lost 1 base and J lost 0, with 4 bases in between. There are 14 residues in the CDR3. CDR1 is SEHNR and CDR2 is FQNEAQ in the germline V gene (reference sequence). The CDR3 DNA reads TGTGCCAGCAGCTTAGGGACAGCCAAAAACATTCAGTACTTC. Translation: CASSLGTAKNIQYF.

The chain carries TRBV6-5 and TRBJ1-1; the D gene is possibly TRBD1 (6 bases). The V end lost 6 bases, the J end lost 5 bases, and 19 bases lay between the germline ends. CDR3 length: 15 amino acids. CDR1 and CDR2 (germline): MNHEY, SVGAGI. In nucleotides, the CDR3 is TGTGCCAGCAGCCTCCAGGAAGGGGGGAGGACTGAAGCTTTCTTT. Amino acids: CASSLQEGGRTEAFF.

This clone was detected a few times. The chain uses TRBV11-1 and TRBJ2-2; D remains unclear. Trimming took 3 bases from V and 6 from J, leaving 5 bases between them. The CDR3 sequence is 12 residues long. Germline CDR1 reads SGHAT; CDR2 reads FQDESV (reference sequence). In DNA form, the CDR3 reads TGTGCCAGCAGCTTCACTTCCGGGGAGCTGTTTTTT. Its translation is CASSFTSGELFF.

The chain carries TRBV7-6 and TRBJ1-2, with unresolved D. The CDR3 has 15 amino acids. Germline V gives CDR1 SGHVS, CDR2 FNYEAQ. V lost 1 base, J lost 4 bases, and 13 bases lay in between. The DNA of the CDR3 is TGTGCCAGCAGCTTAGAACGCAGTCCCAGCTATGGCTACACCTTC. It yields the protein CASSLERSPSYGYTF.

The chain couples TRBV14 to TRBJ2-7; 7 nucleotides align to TRBD1. The ends lost 5 bases at V and 6 bases at J; junction bases unmatched: 13. There are 15 residues in the CDR3. Germline V CDR1 and CDR2: SGHDN, FVKESK. CDR3 loop: CASSYLQGRVVEQYF. CDR3 bases: TGTGCCAGCAGCTATCTACAGGGGAGAGTGGTCGAGCAGTACTTC.

This clone was found once. J is TRBJ2-7 and V is TRBV28, with D possibly TRBD2 on 5 matching bases. V lost 5 bases to trimming and J lost 6 bases, with 14 bases between them. Looked up from germline, CDR1 is MDHEN and CDR2 is SYDVKM. The CDR3 has 13 amino acids. CDR3 protein: CASSRPGRGEQYF. The CDR3 DNA reads TGTGCCAGCAGTCGCCCGGGGAGAGGCGAGCAGTACTTC.

The V call is TRBV28, the J call TRBJ1-5; TRBD1 aligns across 7 bases. CDR3 size: 15 residues. Germline values: CDR1 MDHEN, CDR2 SYDVKM. V was pared by 3 bases and J by 4 bases, with 6 bases of the junction left unmatched. Written as DNA, the CDR3 is TGTGCCAGCAGTTTCCCAGGGGGTAAGAATCAGCCCCAGCATTTT. This sequence encodes CASSFPGGKNQPQHF.

The chain joins TRBV11-1 to TRBJ2-1, with 7 bases aligning to TRBD2. In germline, CDR1 is SGHAT, CDR2 FQDESV (reference sequence). The CDR3 extends over 16 amino acids. J gave up 2 bases and V 5 bases, and 9 bases lay outside the gene matches. The CDR3 region is CASSGGGEGPYNEQFF. The CDR3 DNA is TGTGCCAGCAGCGGTGGTGGGGAGGGGCCCTACAATGAGCAGTTCTTC.

The chain recombines TRBV9 with TRBJ2-5; 12 bases line up with TRBD2. Per the germline V gene, CDR1 is SGDLS and CDR2 is YYNGEE. This CDR3 comprises 15 residues. V shed 4 bases and J 2 bases; nucleotides not matched to a gene: 3. In nucleotides, the CDR3 is TGTGCCAGCAGCCCCCTAGCGGGGGGGCAAGAGACCCAGTACTTC. Residues: CASSPLAGGQETQYF.

The genes are TRBV18 and TRBJ1-5, with D hard to call. From germline, CDR1 is KGHSH and CDR2 LQKENI. The CDR3 length is 13 residues. V dropped 3 bases and J dropped 5 bases, with 8 bases sitting between them. The DNA of the CDR3 is TGTGCCAGCTCACCGCGGCGGTATCAGCCCCAGCATTTT. Residues: CASSPRRYQPQHF.